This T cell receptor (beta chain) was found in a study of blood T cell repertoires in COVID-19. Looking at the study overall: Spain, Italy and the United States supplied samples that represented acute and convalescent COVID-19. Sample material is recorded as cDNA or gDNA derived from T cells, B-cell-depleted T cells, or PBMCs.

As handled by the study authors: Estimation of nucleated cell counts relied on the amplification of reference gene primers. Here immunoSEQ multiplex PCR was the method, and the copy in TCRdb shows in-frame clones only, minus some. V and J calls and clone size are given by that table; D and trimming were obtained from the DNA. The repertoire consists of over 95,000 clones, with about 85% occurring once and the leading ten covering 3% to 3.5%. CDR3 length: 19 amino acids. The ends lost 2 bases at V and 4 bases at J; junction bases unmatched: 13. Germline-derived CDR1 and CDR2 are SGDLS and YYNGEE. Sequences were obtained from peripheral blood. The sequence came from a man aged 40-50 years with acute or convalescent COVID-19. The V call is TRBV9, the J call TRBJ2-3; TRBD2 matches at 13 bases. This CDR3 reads CASSVSGTSGATKSDTQYF. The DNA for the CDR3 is TGTGCCAGCAGCGTGTCCGGGACTAGCGGGGCTACCAAGTCAGATACGCAGTATTTT.